The clone carrying this T cell receptor (beta chain) occurred many times. The antigen is not known. Via MiXCR, TCRdb re-called the reads, giving one row per CDR3 protein. The sample comprises roughly 180,000 distinct CDR3 sequences, 28% of which are singletons, and approximately 30% rests with the top ten. CDR1 and CDR2 (germline): SGHTA, FQGNSA. There are 14 residues in the CDR3. V was shortened by 5 bases and J by 7 bases, with 15 bases between the two germline ends. This specimen belongs to a study of T cell repertoires in cytomegalovirus infection. On the study more broadly: Public TCR beta signatures indicated both CMV infection and matching HLA type. Overall study results and limits: Clonotypes of TCR beta that were HLA-C-restricted and CMV-specific dominated the ex vivo response.

This TCR came from a human donor in good health (CMV status not recorded). Some clones in this sample may be carry-over from other donors' samples. The chain is built from TRBV7-2 and TRBJ1-5, with D uncertain. Source material: PBMCs. The CDR3 is CASSPRFSGQPQHF. CDR3 coding DNA: TGTGCCAGCAGCCCCCGGTTCTCCGGGCAGCCCCAGCATTTT.